This entry lists 25 T cell receptor beta chains sequenced from one sample in a study of cytomegalovirus exposure and HLA in healthy donors. Researchers ran the PCR with 60 Vbeta and 13 Jbeta primers. Libraries were prepared by immunoSEQ multiplex PCR; TCRdb keeps only in-frame clonotypes and omits some of them. The sample carries under 150,000 clones, roughly 86% recorded once. The specimen was PBMCs. These receptors were collected from a man between 18 and 29 years old in good health and CMV-seronegative.

The J gene is TRBJ1-1, the V gene TRBV18; D possibly corresponds to TRBD1 (6 bases). CDR1 KGHSH and CDR2 LQKENI come from the germline V gene. The CDR3 totals 14 residues. Trimming took off 2 bases at V and 1 base at J, with 8 bases between the two ends. CDR3 in DNA: TGTGCCAGCTCACCAACAGGGAGGAACACTGAAGCTTTCTTT. Translation: CASSPTGRNTEAFF.

This sequence joins TRBV5-6 and TRBJ1-6, with a possible D match to TRBD1 (5 bases). V was pared by 2 bases and J by 8 bases, with 8 bases between. The CDR3 sequence is 13 residues long. Looked up from germline, CDR1 is SGHDT and CDR2 is YYEEEE. CDR3 amino acids: CASSFGGDSPLHF. CDR3 coding DNA: TGTGCCAGCAGCTTCGGGGGGGATTCACCCCTCCACTTT.

The gene calls are TRBV7-2 and TRBJ1-6; D is uncertain. The CDR3 runs 15 residues. V lost 4 bases to trimming and J lost 6 bases, with 13 bases between them. Germline V CDR1 and CDR2: SGHTA, FQGNSA. CDR3 DNA sequence: TGTGCCAGCAGCTCAGTGACACGACGTAATTCACCCCTCCACTTT. Translating it yields CASSSVTRRNSPLHF.

V gene TRBV7-9 combines with J gene TRBJ1-1; no definite D call. Germline V gene sequence: CDR1 SEHNR, CDR2 FQNEAQ (reference sequence). Trimming shortened V by 3 bases and J by 4 bases, and 6 bases separated the two germline ends. The CDR3 has 12 amino acids. The CDR3 sequence is CASSLLGTEAFF. The CDR3 DNA reads as TGTGCCAGCAGCTTGCTCGGCACTGAAGCTTTCTTT.

The chain links TRBV5-6 to TRBJ1-5; possibly TRBD1 for D (5 bases). The germline gives CDR1 SGHDT, CDR2 YYEEEE. This CDR3 region has 14 residues. The germline V and J ends were trimmed by 4 bases and 4 bases, with 12 bases remaining between them. CDR3: CASSRGGGNQPQHF. The DNA for the CDR3 is TGTGCCAGCAGCCGGGGCGGGGGAAATCAGCCCCAGCATTTT.

The rearrangement links TRBV11-2 to TRBJ2-7; D is perhaps TRBD1 (5 bases). The V gene's germline CDR1 is SGHAT and CDR2 FQNNGV. CDR3 length: 15 amino acids. Between the trimmed V and J ends, which lost 6 bases and 2 bases, there was a span of 17 bases. CDR3 sequence (DNA): TGTGCCAGCAGTCGTGGGGCAGACACCACCTACGAGCAGTACTTC. This translates into CASSRGADTTYEQYF.

A word on this clone: An end of the junction does not agree with germline; a read error may underlie this. The chain recombines TRBV7-9 with TRBJ1-5; D remains ambiguous. The CDR3 runs to 14 residues. Germline loops: CDR1 SEHNR, CDR2 FQNEAQ (reference sequence). In nucleotides, the CDR3 is TGTTCCAGCAGCTCCTCACCGGGGATTCAGCCCCAGCATTTT. As protein: CSSSSSPGIQPQHF. Complete variable domain (other parts from reference TRBV7-9 and TRBJ1-5): DTGVSQNPRHKITKRGQNVTFRCDPISEHNRLYWYRQTLGQGPEFLTYFQNEAQLEKSRLLSDRFSAERPKGSFSTLEIQRTEQGDSAMYLCSSSSSPGIQPQHFGDGTRLSIL.

The chain is built from TRBV7-9 and TRBJ1-2, with TRBD1 identical over 7 bases. V shed 1 base and J 4 bases; nucleotides not matched to a gene: 6. CDR1 SEHNR and CDR2 FQNEAQ come from the germline V gene (reference sequence). This CDR3 region has 15 residues. As DNA, the CDR3 is TGTGCCAGCAGCTTAGGGCAGGGGGATAGCTATGGCTACACCTTC. Its translation: CASSLGQGDSYGYTF.

V and J are TRBV11-2 and TRBJ2-5, with TRBD2 matching over 10 bases. Losses at the gene ends were 1 base for V and 6 bases for J; bases not matched to a gene: 8. This CDR3 region has 16 residues. Germline V gives CDR1 SGHAT, CDR2 FQNNGV. CDR3 in DNA: TGTGCCAGCAGCTTAGCTCCGGGACTAGCGACAAAGACCCAGTACTTC. As protein: CASSLAPGLATKTQYF.

The chain links TRBV29-1 to TRBJ2-2; a possible D gene is TRBD2 (7 bases). This CDR3 is built from 15 residues. V lost 4 bases and J 0 bases, leaving 12 bases between the germline ends. Germline lookup yields CDR1 SQVTM and CDR2 ANQGSEA. CDR3 sequence (DNA): TGCAGCGTTGTTAGGGGGGGCGCGAACACCGGGGAGCTGTTTTTT. Encoded protein: CSVVRGGANTGELFF.

The chain uses TRBV7-8 and TRBJ2-5; 8 nucleotides line up with TRBD2. The CDR3 loop spans 16 amino acids. The germline V gene has CDR1 SGHVS and CDR2 FQNEAQ. The V segment lost 5 bases and the J segment 5 bases; nucleotides outside the gene matches: 13. This chain's CDR3 is CASSPRKFGGGETQYF. The CDR3 DNA reads as TGTGCCAGCAGCCCTAGAAAGTTCGGCGGGGGGGAGACCCAGTACTTC.

The V and J genes are TRBV19 and TRBJ1-4, with D perhaps matching TRBD1 (5 bases). V lost 4 bases, J lost 4 bases, and 10 bases lay in between. Germline CDR1 and CDR2: LNHDA and SQIVND (reference sequence). The CDR3 contains 14 residues. For the CDR3, the DNA is TGTGCCAGTAGTACAGGGCTAGTTAATGAAAAACTGTTTTTT. This codes for CASSTGLVNEKLFF.

The V gene is TRBV5-1, the J gene TRBJ2-1, with D uncertain. The CDR3 is 15 residues long. Per germline, CDR1 SGHRS and CDR2 YFSETQ. The V gene lost 2 bases and the J gene lost 1 base, with 10 bases spanning the gap. CDR3 region: CASSFDIISYNEQFF. The CDR3 region has the DNA TGCGCCAGCAGCTTTGACATAATTTCCTACAATGAGCAGTTCTTC.

The chain carries TRBV27 and TRBJ2-3, with 10 bases aligning to TRBD1. The V segment lost 3 bases and the J segment 6 bases; nucleotides outside the gene matches: 3. The germline gives CDR1 MNHEY, CDR2 SMNVEV (reference sequence). CDR3 length: 14 amino acids. CDR3 in DNA: TGTGCCAGCAGTTTGGACAGGGGGAAGGATACGCAGTATTTT. The encoded protein is CASSLDRGKDTQYF.

The chain joins TRBV6-5 to TRBJ1-4; a weak D match, TRBD1 (6 bases). CDR1 and CDR2 (germline): MNHEY, SVGAGI. With 5 bases removed from V and 8 bases from J, the gap between germline ends came to 6 bases. This CDR3 spans 11 amino acids. CDR3 residues: CASSQGEKLFF. The CDR3 DNA sequence: TGTGCCAGCAGTCAGGGGGAAAAACTGTTTTTT.

The V call is TRBV4-1, the J call TRBJ2-5; D is unclear. Trimming took off 0 bases at V and 5 bases at J, with 7 bases between the two ends. Germline CDR1 reads MGHRA; CDR2 reads YSYEKL. The CDR3 runs 13 residues. CDR3 sequence (DNA): TGCGCCAGCAGCCAAGATCTTGAGGAGACCCAGTACTTC. Translation: CASSQDLEETQYF.

The chain combines TRBV6-5 with TRBJ2-7; the D gene is possibly TRBD1 (6 bases). The CDR3 sequence is 14 residues long. V was cut by 6 bases and J by 2 bases, with 14 bases left in between. CDR1 is MNHEY, CDR2 SVGAGI, per germline. The CDR3 nucleotides are TGTGCCAGCAGACAACAGGGTCCCGCCTACGAGCAGTACTTC. Translation gives CASRQQGPAYEQYF.

The count of this clone is one. This chain uses TRBV11-2 with TRBJ1-6; a weak D match, TRBD1 (6 bases). The CDR3 spans 15 residues. V dropped 6 bases and J dropped 7 bases, with 16 bases sitting between them. Germline CDR1 reads SGHAT; CDR2 reads FQNNGV. The CDR3 region is CASSWTGTPNSPLHF. The CDR3 DNA is TGTGCCAGCAGTTGGACCGGGACACCAAATTCACCCCTCCACTTT.

J is TRBJ1-6 and V is TRBV7-2; 8 bases agree with TRBD1. The CDR3 totals 16 residues. V was pared by 4 bases and J by 2 bases, with 4 bases of the junction left unmatched. CDR1 is SGHTA, CDR2 FQGNSA, per germline. DNA of the CDR3: TGTGCCAGCAGCTCCGGGACAGGTCCCTATAATTCACCCCTCCACTTT. This sequence encodes CASSSGTGPYNSPLHF.

The chain joins TRBV19 to TRBJ1-1; 7 positions match TRBD1. Germline CDR1 reads LNHDA; CDR2 reads SQIVND (reference sequence). V gave up 5 bases and J gave up 4 bases; unmatched junction bases: 13. The CDR3 extends over 16 amino acids. This CDR3 reads CASSQAGGRRTTEAFF. DNA for the CDR3: TGTGCCAGTAGTCAGGCAGGGGGTAGGAGGACCACTGAAGCTTTCTTT.

This chain links TRBV27 with TRBJ1-1; TRBD1 might be the D (5 bases). V was pared by 6 bases and J by 1 base, with 9 bases between. CDR3 length equals 13 residues. Germline V lookup: CDR1 MNHEY, CDR2 SMNVEV (reference sequence). CDR3: CASRMTENTEAFF. The CDR3, as DNA: TGTGCCAGCAGGATGACAGAGAACACTGAAGCTTTCTTT.

This chain joins TRBV5-5 and TRBJ1-2, with unresolved D. Trimming cost V 4 bases and J 7 bases, with 14 bases left between them. The CDR3 consists of 13 residues. The germline CDR1 and CDR2 sequences are SGHKS and YYEKEE (reference sequence). CDR3 sequence reads: CASSRPVPSGYTF. CDR3 nucleotide sequence: TGTGCCAGCAGCCGCCCAGTTCCCTCTGGCTACACCTTC.

This chain links TRBV5-4 with TRBJ2-3, with 7 bases fitting TRBD2. Unmatched junction bases numbered 9, after V lost 4 bases and J lost 4 bases. In germline, CDR1 is SGHNT, CDR2 YYREEE (reference sequence). This CDR3 region has 15 residues. The CDR3 protein is CASSHRLASADTQYF. CDR3 DNA: TGTGCCAGCAGCCACCGACTAGCCTCAGCAGATACGCAGTATTTT.

This chain uses TRBV9 with TRBJ2-3; 8 positions agree with TRBD2. V lost 0 bases, J lost 6 bases, and 9 bases stayed unmatched. The germline gives CDR1 SGDLS, CDR2 YYNGEE. This CDR3 spans 16 amino acids. CDR3 coding DNA: TGTGCCAGCAGCGTAGGGAATAGCGGGGTATTGGATACGCAGTATTTT. The encoded protein is CASSVGNSGVLDTQYF. The full variable domain, in which reference TRBV9 and TRBJ2-3 provide the parts outside the CDR3, is DSGVTQTPKHLITATGQRVTLRCSPRSGDLSVYWYQQSLDQGLQFLIQYYNGEERAKGNILERFSAQQFPDLHSELNLSSLELGDSALYFCASSVGNSGVLDTQYFGPGTRLTVL.

This chain links TRBV29-1 with TRBJ2-3, with 12 bases identical to TRBD2. CDR1 and CDR2 (germline): SQVTM, ANQGSEA. J gave up 3 bases and V 1 base, and 20 bases lay outside the gene matches. There are 21 residues in the CDR3. CDR3 amino acids: CSVEGWLAGGPSLDTTDTQYF. The CDR3 nucleotides are TGCAGCGTTGAAGGTTGGCTAGCGGGGGGGCCCTCCCTTGATACTACAGATACGCAGTATTTT.